This TCR beta chain was recovered during a study of CD8+ T cells in alopecia areata. Germline V gene data show CDR1 as SGDLS and CDR2 as YYNGEE. The CDR3 runs to 15 residues. The V gene lost 4 bases and the J gene lost 0 bases, with 13 bases spanning the gap. Investigators isolated RNA and reverse transcribed it into cDNA to act as the sequencing template. Profiled with immunoSEQ multiplex PCR; TCRdb holds only in-frame clones, not every one. The sample lists roughly 130,000 clones, 45% to 65% seen once, with about 4.9% in the top ten. This sequence originates from a human donor with alopecia areata. Material: CD4+ T cells sorted from blood, obtained at week 0. The chain has TRBV9 and TRBJ1-1; perhaps TRBD1 as D (5 bases). As DNA, the CDR3 is TGTGCCAGCAGCACTCAAGACAGCATGAACACTGAAGCTTTCTTT. It is translated as CASSTQDSMNTEAFF.